The 19 T cell receptor beta chains reported below all come from one sample, sequenced in a study of identical twins. Each CDR3 protein gets one entry after TCRdb re-called the 5' RACE reads with MiXCR. This table holds approximately 250,000 distinct CDR3 sequences, 6.5% found once. These same records also appear under a second study, on T cells expressing NK-cell markers.

The sequenced sample was CD8+ T cells sorted from blood. These receptors were obtained from a young woman in good health.

This clonotype turned up a few times. V is TRBV30 and J is TRBJ2-1; D remains unclear. CDR1 GTSNPN and CDR2 SVGIG come from the germline V gene (reference sequence). V was cut by 5 bases and J by 0 bases, with 5 bases left in between. This CDR3 region has 12 residues. The CDR3 DNA reads TGTGCCTGGGAATACTCCTACAATGAGCAGTTCTTC. Amino acid sequence: CAWEYSYNEQFF. The full variable domain, with the rest looked up from reference TRBV30 and TRBJ2-1, is SQTIHQWPATLVQPVGSPLSLECTVEGTSNPNLYWYRQAAGRGLQLLFYSVGIGQISSEVPQNLSASRPQDRQFILSSKKLLLSDSGFYLCAWEYSYNEQFFGPGTRLTVL.

The table lists this clonotype with many counts. This chain connects TRBV12-3 or TRBV12-4 to TRBJ1-2; D might be TRBD1 (5 bases). V gave up 6 bases and J gave up 4 bases, with 9 bases separating them. The CDR3 totals 12 residues. This chain's CDR3 is CASSPGAYGYTF. The CDR3 DNA sequence: TGTGCCAGCAGCCCTGGGGCCTATGGCTACACCTTC.

There are many counts of this clonotype. The J gene is TRBJ1-1, the V gene TRBV10-3; 9 bases are shared with TRBD1. Germline V gene sequence: CDR1 ENHRY, CDR2 SYGVKD. The CDR3 extends over 14 amino acids. J was trimmed by 5 bases and V by 0 bases; bases with no gene match: 1. The CDR3 region has the DNA TGTGCCATCAGTGAGTCGACAGGGGGAACTGAAGCTTTCTTT. Translating it yields CAISESTGGTEAFF.

The chain carries TRBV30 and TRBJ2-1, with 8 bases lining up with TRBD2. The CDR3 is 15 residues long. The germline gives CDR1 GTSNPN, CDR2 SVGIG (reference sequence). V shed 5 bases and J 5 bases; nucleotides not matched to a gene: 11. CDR3 sequence (DNA): TGTGCCTGGGGTTTAAGCGGGAGCGGGGACAATGAGCAGTTCTTC. Its protein is CAWGLSGSGDNEQFF. Full variable domain (outside the CDR3, taken from reference TRBV30 and TRBJ2-1): SQTIHQWPATLVQPVGSPLSLECTVEGTSNPNLYWYRQAAGRGLQLLFYSVGIGQISSEVPQNLSASRPQDRQFILSSKKLLLSDSGFYLCAWGLSGSGDNEQFFGPGTRLTVL.

The sample holds many counts of this clonotype. This chain links TRBV6-1 with TRBJ2-5; 8 bases agree with TRBD1. CDR1 is MNHNS, CDR2 SASEGT, per germline. V lost 6 bases to trimming and J lost 7 bases; unmatched junction nucleotides: 13. CDR3 length: 15 amino acids. CDR3 sequence reads: CASSPGTGTLGTQYF. In DNA, the CDR3 is TGTGCCAGCAGCCCCGGGACAGGCACACTCGGGACCCAGTACTTC.

This clonotype has just a few counts. V usage is TRBV19 and J usage is TRBJ2-7; 9 positions agree with TRBD1. Trimming removed 3 bases from V and 3 bases from J; junction bases left unmatched: 6. The CDR3 has 15 residues. Germline loops: CDR1 LNHDA, CDR2 SQIVND (reference sequence). The CDR3 DNA follows: TGTGCCAGTAGTATCACCGGGACAGGGTTCTACGAGCAGTACTTC. This gives the protein CASSITGTGFYEQYF.

This clonotype was picked up many times. J is TRBJ2-7 and V is TRBV6-6; TRBD1 might be the D (5 bases). Looked up from germline, CDR1 is MNHNY and CDR2 is SVGAGI (reference sequence). The CDR3 spans 11 residues. V lost 3 bases to trimming and J lost 6 bases, with 6 bases between them. The DNA of the CDR3 is TGTGCCAGCAGTTATACAGGCGAGCAGTACTTC. It codes for CASSYTGEQYF.

This clonotype was seen only a few times. The chain carries TRBV12-5 and TRBJ2-2; D is unclear. Trimming cost V 0 bases and J 4 bases, with 9 bases left between them. Germline V gene sequence: CDR1 LGHNT, CDR2 FRNRAP. The CDR3 is made up of 15 amino acids. The CDR3 bases are TGTGCTAGTGGTTTGGTACCAGAATCCACCGGGGAGCTGTTTTTT. Its translation: CASGLVPESTGELFF.

At least ten counts were recorded for this clonotype. V usage is TRBV10-3 and J usage is TRBJ2-1, with a possible D match to TRBD2 (7 bases). Trimming stripped 4 bases from V and 4 bases from J, with 17 bases between. The CDR3 runs 16 residues. Germline V lookup: CDR1 ENHRY, CDR2 SYGVKD. The CDR3 here is CAISGAGQTGYNEQFF. In nucleotides, the CDR3 is TGTGCCATCAGTGGAGCGGGGCAAACAGGGTACAATGAGCAGTTCTTC.

This clonotype was seen a few times. The V and J genes are TRBV3-1 and TRBJ2-1, with D perhaps matching TRBD1 or TRBD2 (6 bases each). The germline V gene encodes CDR1 LGHDT and CDR2 YNNKEL (reference sequence). With 3 bases removed from V and 4 bases from J, the gap between germline ends came to 22 bases. The CDR3 extends over 18 amino acids. CDR3 sequence reads: CASSHPRRGETPYNEQFF. The CDR3 DNA follows: TGTGCCAGCAGCCACCCCCGAAGGGGGGAGACCCCTTACAATGAGCAGTTCTTC.

This clonotype was seen repeatedly, ten times or more. The V call is TRBV4-3, the J call TRBJ2-7; D gene uncertain. CDR3 length equals 15 residues. CDR1 is LGHNA, CDR2 YSLEER, per germline. V lost 0 bases and J lost 0, with 9 bases in between. In DNA form, the CDR3 reads TGCGCCAGCAGCCAAGACGATGAGAGCTCCTACGAGCAGTACTTC. The encoded protein is CASSQDDESSYEQYF.

This chain uses TRBV20-1 with TRBJ1-2; 9 bases agree with TRBD1. CDR1 is DFQATT and CDR2 is SNEGSKA in the germline V gene (reference sequence). J was trimmed by 0 bases and V by 6 bases; bases with no gene match: 5. This CDR3 region has 14 residues. The CDR3 spells CSAPGQGPNYGYTF. For the CDR3, the DNA is TGCAGTGCCCCGGGACAGGGTCCTAACTATGGCTACACCTTC.

This chain uses TRBV27 with TRBJ2-3; D is unresolved. The V gene's germline CDR1 is MNHEY and CDR2 SMNVEV (reference sequence). Trimming pared 8 bases from V and 2 bases from J, leaving 17 bases between. The CDR3 is 15 amino acids. The CDR3, as DNA: TGTGCCAGCGGTGTAGGCGCGTCACACACAGATACGCAGTATTTT. Amino acids: CASGVGASHTDTQYF.

This clonotype was observed a handful of times. J is TRBJ1-1 and V is TRBV12-3 or TRBV12-4; D not certain. Trimming removed 10 bases from V and 1 base from J, with 10 bases in between. The CDR3 length is 12 residues. The CDR3 bases are TGTGCCATACTATGGGGGAACACTGAAGCTTTCTTT. It is translated as CAILWGNTEAFF.

The table lists this clonotype with a few counts. The rearrangement joins TRBV11-2 to TRBJ2-7, with D unclear. Germline V gene data show CDR1 as SGHAT and CDR2 as FQNNGV. Trimming took 1 base from V and 0 from J, leaving 7 bases between them. This CDR3 spans 14 amino acids. The CDR3: CASSLAIGSYEQYF. Here the CDR3 DNA reads TGTGCCAGCAGCTTAGCAATCGGCTCCTACGAGCAGTACTTC. The whole variable domain, filled in from reference TRBV11-2 and TRBJ2-7, reads EAGVAQSPRYKIIEKRQSVAFWCNPISGHATLYWYQQILGQGPKLLIQFQNNGVVDDSQLPKDRFSAERLKGVDSTLKIQPAKLEDSAVYLCASSLAIGSYEQYFGPGTRLTVT.

This clonotype was recorded a few times. The chain combines TRBV6-2 or TRBV6-3 with TRBJ1-1, with D tentatively TRBD1 (6 bases). This CDR3 region has 14 residues. The germline V and J ends were trimmed by 8 bases and 4 bases, with 17 bases remaining between them. Germline V gene lookup returns CDR1 MNHEY and CDR2 SVGEGT. CDR3 DNA sequence: TGTGCCAGCCAAGTTAGGAAGGGGGGCACTGAAGCTTTCTTT. As protein: CASQVRKGGTEAFF.

A few counts support this clonotype. The chain uses TRBV7-9 and TRBJ1-1; D remains ambiguous. The germline V and J ends were trimmed by 11 bases and 0 bases, with 13 bases remaining between them. CDR1 SEHNR and CDR2 FQNEAQ come from the germline V gene (reference sequence). CDR3 length equals 13 residues. The CDR3 DNA reads as TGTGCCTGCCATAGAGTTCTGAACACTGAAGCTTTCTTT. Amino acids: CACHRVLNTEAFF.

The chain links TRBV7-2 to TRBJ2-1, with 7 nucleotides matching TRBD2. Germline V CDR1 and CDR2: SGHTA, FQGNSA. The V and J ends lost 5 bases and 3 bases, in that order; junction bases with no gene match: 7. The CDR3 extends over 15 amino acids. The CDR3 spells CASSARENLYNEQFF. The CDR3 DNA reads as TGTGCCAGCAGCGCGCGGGAGAACCTCTACAATGAGCAGTTCTTC.

In its sample, this clonotype was seen a few times. V is TRBV6-6 and J is TRBJ2-1, with D unresolved. CDR1 and CDR2 from the germline V gene are MNHNY and SVGAGI (reference sequence). V shed 6 bases and J shed 7 bases, with 7 bases lying between them. The CDR3 is made up of 11 amino acids. Written as DNA, the CDR3 is TGTGCCAGCAGCCCTCAGAATGAGCAGTTCTTC. Amino acid sequence: CASSPQNEQFF.